This T cell receptor (beta chain) appears in the sequencing data of a study of blood T cell repertoires in COVID-19. Some clones are missing from TCRdb's copy, which holds only in-frame ones; the method was immunoSEQ multiplex PCR. Seen here are roughly 250,000 clones, about 87% observed once, and the top ten hold 1% to 1.5%. The CDR3 has 13 residues. Germline V gives CDR1 SGHRS, CDR2 YFSETQ. The ends were cut back, 6 bases at V and 2 bases at J, with 10 bases in the middle. The sequenced sample was PBMCs or T cells enriched from blood (not recorded which). V and J are TRBV5-1 and TRBJ2-3; D gene uncertain. The origin of this receptor is a woman aged 40 to 55 with acute COVID-19. CDR3 protein: CASKFSNTDTQYF. DNA for the CDR3: TGCGCCAGCAAATTCAGTAACACAGATACGCAGTATTTT.